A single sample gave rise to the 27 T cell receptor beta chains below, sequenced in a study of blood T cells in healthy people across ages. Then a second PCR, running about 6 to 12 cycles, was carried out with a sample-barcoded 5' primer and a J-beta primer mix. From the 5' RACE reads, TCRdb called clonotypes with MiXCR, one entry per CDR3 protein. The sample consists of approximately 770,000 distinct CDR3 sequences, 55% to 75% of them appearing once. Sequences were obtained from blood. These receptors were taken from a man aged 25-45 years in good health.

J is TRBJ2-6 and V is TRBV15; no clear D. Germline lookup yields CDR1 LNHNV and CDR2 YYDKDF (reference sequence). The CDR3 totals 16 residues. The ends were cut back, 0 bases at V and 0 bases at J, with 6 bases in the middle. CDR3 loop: CATSRDPGSGANVLTF. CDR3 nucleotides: TGTGCCACCAGCAGAGATCCCGGCTCTGGGGCCAACGTCCTGACTTTC.

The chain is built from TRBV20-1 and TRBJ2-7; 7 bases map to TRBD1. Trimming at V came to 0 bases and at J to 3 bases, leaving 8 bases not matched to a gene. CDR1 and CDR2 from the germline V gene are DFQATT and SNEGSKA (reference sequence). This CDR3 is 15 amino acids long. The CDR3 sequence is CSARDKTGLNYEQYF. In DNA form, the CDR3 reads TGCAGTGCTAGAGATAAGACAGGGTTAAACTACGAGCAGTACTTC.

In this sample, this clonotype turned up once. The CDR3 loop is CASMRGNTGELFF. CDR3 sequence (DNA): TGTGCCAGCATGAGGGGGAACACCGGGGAGCTGTTTTTT. The rearrangement joins TRBV7-9 to TRBJ2-2; D may correspond to TRBD1 or TRBD2 (5 bases each). The CDR3 has 13 residues. V was trimmed by 7 bases and J by 1 base, leaving 7 bases between them. The germline V gene has CDR1 SEHNR and CDR2 FQNEAQ (reference sequence).

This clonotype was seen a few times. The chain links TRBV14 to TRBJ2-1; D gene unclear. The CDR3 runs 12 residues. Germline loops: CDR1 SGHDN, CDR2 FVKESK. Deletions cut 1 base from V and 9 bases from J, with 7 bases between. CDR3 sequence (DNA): TGTGCCAGCAGCCAAGGGTGGGGTGAGCAGTTCTTC. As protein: CASSQGWGEQFF.

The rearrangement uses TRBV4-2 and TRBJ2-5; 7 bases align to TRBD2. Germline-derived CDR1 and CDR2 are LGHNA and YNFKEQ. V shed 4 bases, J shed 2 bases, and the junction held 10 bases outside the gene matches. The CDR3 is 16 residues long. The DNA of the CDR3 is TGTGCCAGCAGCCTCGGGACTAAGTCACCTCAAGAGACCCAGTACTTC. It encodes CASSLGTKSPQETQYF.

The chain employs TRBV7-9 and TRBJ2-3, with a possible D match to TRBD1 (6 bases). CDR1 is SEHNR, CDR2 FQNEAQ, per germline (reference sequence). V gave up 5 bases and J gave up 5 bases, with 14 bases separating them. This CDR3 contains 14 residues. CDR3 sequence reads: CASSPRGQRDTQYF. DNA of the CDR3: TGTGCCAGCAGCCCCCGCGGACAGAGAGATACGCAGTATTTT.

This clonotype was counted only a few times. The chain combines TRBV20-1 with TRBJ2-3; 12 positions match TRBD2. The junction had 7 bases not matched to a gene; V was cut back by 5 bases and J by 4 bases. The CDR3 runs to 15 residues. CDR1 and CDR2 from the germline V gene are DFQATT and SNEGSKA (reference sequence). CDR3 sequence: CSAASSGRAPDTQYF. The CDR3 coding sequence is TGCAGTGCTGCCTCTAGCGGGAGGGCCCCAGATACGCAGTATTTT.

Here the CDR3 reads CSARGLAGGRRYEQYF. In DNA form, the CDR3 reads TGCAGTGCTAGAGGACTAGCGGGAGGGCGGCGCTACGAGCAGTACTTC. The chain is built from TRBV20-1 and TRBJ2-7, with 14 bases aligning to TRBD2. Germline assignment: CDR1 DFQATT and CDR2 SNEGSKA (reference sequence). With V trimmed by 1 base and J by 3 bases, 5 bases remained unmatched. This CDR3 has 16 amino acids.

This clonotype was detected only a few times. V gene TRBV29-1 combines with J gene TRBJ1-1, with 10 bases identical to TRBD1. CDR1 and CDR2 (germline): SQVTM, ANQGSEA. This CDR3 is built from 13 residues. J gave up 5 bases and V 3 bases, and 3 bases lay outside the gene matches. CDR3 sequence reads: CSVEDRGLTEAFF. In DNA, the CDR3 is TGCAGCGTTGAGGACAGGGGGTTGACTGAAGCTTTCTTT.

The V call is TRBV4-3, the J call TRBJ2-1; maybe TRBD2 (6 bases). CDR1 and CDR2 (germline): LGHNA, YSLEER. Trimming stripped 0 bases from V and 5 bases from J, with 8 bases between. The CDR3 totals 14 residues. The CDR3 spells CASSQESGDNEQFF. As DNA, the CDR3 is TGCGCCAGCAGCCAAGAGTCGGGGGACAATGAGCAGTTCTTC.

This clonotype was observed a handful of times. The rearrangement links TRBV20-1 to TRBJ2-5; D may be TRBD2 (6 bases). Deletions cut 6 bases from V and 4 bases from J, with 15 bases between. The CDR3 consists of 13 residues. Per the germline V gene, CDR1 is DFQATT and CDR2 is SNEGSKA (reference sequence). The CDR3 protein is CSAFRDSGETQYF. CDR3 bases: TGCAGTGCGTTCCGGGACTCAGGAGAGACCCAGTACTTC.

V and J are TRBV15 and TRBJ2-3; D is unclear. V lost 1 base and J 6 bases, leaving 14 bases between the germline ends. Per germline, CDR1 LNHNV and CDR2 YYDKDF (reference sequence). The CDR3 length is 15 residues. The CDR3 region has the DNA TGTGCCACCAGCAGAGCTTCGCGGATACCTGATACGCAGTATTTT. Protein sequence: CATSRASRIPDTQYF.

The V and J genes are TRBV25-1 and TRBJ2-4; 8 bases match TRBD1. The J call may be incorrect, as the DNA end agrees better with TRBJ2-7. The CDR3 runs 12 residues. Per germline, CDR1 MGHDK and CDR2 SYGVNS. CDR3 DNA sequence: TGTGCCACCCTAGGACAGGGCTACGAGCAGTACTTC. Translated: CATLGQGYEQYF.

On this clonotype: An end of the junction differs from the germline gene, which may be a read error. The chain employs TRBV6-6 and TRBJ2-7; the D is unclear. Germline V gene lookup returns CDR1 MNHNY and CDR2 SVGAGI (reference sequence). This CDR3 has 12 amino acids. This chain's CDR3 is CASSYPLYGQYF. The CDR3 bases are TGTGCCAGCAGTTACCCCCTCTACGGGCAGTACTTC.

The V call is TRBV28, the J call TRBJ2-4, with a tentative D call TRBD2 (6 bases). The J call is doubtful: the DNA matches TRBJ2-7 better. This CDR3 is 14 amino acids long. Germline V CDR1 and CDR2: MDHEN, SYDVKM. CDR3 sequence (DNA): TGTGCCAGCACCCCGGGGGTCGGGGACTACGAGCAGTACTTC. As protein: CASTPGVGDYEQYF.

The CDR3 sequence: CASSLVNSNTEAFF. DNA of the CDR3: TGTGCCAGCAGCTTAGTAAATTCTAACACTGAAGCTTTCTTT. This chain uses TRBV5-6 with TRBJ1-1, with D hard to call. Per germline, CDR1 SGHDT and CDR2 YYEEEE. Trimming took off 2 bases at V and 2 bases at J, with 10 bases between the two ends. This CDR3 has 14 amino acids.

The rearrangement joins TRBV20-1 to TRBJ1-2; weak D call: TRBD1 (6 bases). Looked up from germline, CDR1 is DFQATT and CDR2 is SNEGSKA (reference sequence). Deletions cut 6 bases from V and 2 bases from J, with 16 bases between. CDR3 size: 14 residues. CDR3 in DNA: TGCAGTGCACCTCGGGGCGGGGGCAACTATGGCTACACCTTC. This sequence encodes CSAPRGGGNYGYTF.

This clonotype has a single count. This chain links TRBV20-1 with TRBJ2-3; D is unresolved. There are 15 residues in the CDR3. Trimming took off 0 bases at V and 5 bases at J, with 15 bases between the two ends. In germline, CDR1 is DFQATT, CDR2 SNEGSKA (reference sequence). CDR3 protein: CSARDSRLGIDTQYF. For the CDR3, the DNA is TGCAGTGCTAGAGATTCTCGGCTGGGAATAGATACGCAGTATTTT.

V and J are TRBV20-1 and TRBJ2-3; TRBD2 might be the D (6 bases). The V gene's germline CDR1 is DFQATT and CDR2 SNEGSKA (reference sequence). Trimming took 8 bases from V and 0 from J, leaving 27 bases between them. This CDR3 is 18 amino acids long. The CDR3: CSTSMGRDGLGSTDTQYF. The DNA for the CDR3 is TGCAGTACATCGATGGGGCGGGACGGTTTGGGGAGCACAGATACGCAGTATTTT.

CDR3 residues: CAASKRGDVYEQYF. The CDR3 DNA sequence: TGTGCCGCGAGCAAGAGGGGGGACGTCTACGAGCAGTACTTC. The chain couples TRBV10-3 to TRBJ2-7; D is tentatively TRBD1 or TRBD2 (6 bases each). The CDR3 totals 14 residues. Germline CDR1 is ENHRY and CDR2 is SYGVKD. The V and J ends lost 11 bases and 3 bases respectively, with 20 bases between them.

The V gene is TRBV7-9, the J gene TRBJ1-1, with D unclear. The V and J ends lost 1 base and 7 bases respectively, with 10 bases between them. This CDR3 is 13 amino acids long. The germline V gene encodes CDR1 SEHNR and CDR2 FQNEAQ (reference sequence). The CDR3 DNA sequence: TGTGCCAGCAGCTTAGGGACCGCGCTTGAAGCTTTCTTT. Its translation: CASSLGTALEAFF.

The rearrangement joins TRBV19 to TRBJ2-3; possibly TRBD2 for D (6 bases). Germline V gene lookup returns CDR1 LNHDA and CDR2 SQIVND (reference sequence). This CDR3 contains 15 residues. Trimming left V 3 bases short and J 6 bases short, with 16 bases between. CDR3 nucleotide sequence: TGTGCCAGTAGTATTGGGGAGGTAGCCCCCGATACGCAGTATTTT. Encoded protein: CASSIGEVAPDTQYF. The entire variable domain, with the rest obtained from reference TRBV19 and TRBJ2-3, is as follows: DGGITQSPKYLFRKEGQNVTLSCEQNLNHDAMYWYRQDPGQGLRLIYYSQIVNDFQKGDIAEGYSVSREKKESFPLTVTSAQKNPTAFYLCASSIGEVAPDTQYFGPGTRLTVL.

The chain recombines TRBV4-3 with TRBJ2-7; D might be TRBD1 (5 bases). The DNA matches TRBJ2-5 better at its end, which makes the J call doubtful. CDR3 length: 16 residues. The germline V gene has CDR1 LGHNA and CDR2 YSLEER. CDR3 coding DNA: TGCGCCAGCAGCCAAGTGGGCCAGGGAACAAAAGAGACCCAGTACTTC. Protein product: CASSQVGQGTKETQYF.

The CDR3 is CASSLSGRGTDTQYF. Here the CDR3 DNA reads TGTGCCAGCAGCTTATCGGGGAGGGGCACAGATACGCAGTATTTT. The gene calls are TRBV7-2 and TRBJ2-3; 7 bases align to TRBD2. This CDR3 comprises 15 residues. V shed 2 bases, J shed 1 base, and the junction held 3 bases outside the gene matches. The germline gives CDR1 SGHTA, CDR2 FQGNSA.

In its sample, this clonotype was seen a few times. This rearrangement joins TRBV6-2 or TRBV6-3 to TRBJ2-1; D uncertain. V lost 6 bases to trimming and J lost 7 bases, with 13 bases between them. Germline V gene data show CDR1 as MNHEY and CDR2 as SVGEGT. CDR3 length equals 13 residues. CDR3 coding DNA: TGTGCCAGCAGCCCGGGCCTGGGGAATGAGCAGTTCTTC. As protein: CASSPGLGNEQFF.

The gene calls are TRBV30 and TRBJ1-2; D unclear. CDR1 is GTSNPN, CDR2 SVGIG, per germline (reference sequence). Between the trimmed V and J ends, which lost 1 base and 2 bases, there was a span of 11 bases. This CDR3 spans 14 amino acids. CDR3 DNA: TGTGCCTGGAGTGATGCCGGTCAAAACTATGGCTACACCTTC. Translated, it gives CAWSDAGQNYGYTF.

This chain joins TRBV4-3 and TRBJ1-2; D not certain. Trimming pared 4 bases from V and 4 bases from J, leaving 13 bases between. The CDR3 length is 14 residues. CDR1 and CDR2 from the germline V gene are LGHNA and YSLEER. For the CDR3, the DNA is TGCGCCAGCAGCCGGCAAGCAACGGGCTATGGCTACACCTTC. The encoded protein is CASSRQATGYGYTF.